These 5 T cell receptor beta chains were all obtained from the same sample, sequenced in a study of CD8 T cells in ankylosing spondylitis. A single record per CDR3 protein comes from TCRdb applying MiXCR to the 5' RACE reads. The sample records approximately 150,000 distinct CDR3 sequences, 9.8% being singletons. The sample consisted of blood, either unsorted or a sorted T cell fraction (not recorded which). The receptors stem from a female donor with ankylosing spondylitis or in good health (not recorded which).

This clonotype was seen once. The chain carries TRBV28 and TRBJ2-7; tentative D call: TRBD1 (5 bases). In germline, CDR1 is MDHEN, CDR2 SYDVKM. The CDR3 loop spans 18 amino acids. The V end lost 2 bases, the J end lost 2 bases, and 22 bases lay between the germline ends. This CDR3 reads CASSLMVQTATKTYEQYF. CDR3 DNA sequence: TGTGCCAGCAGTTTAATGGTTCAGACAGCCACTAAAACCTACGAGCAGTACTTC.

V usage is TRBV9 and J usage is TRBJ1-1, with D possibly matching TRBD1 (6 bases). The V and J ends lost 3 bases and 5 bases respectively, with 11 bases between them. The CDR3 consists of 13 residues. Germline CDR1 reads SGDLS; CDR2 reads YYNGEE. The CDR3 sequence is CASSEQGSTEAFF. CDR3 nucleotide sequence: TGTGCCAGCAGCGAACAGGGAAGTACTGAAGCTTTCTTT.

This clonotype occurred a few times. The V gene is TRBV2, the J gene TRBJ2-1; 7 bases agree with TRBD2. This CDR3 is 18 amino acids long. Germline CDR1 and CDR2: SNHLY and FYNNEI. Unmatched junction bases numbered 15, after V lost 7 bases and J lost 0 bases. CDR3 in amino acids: CASTPPDLGGSSYNEQFF. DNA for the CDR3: TGTGCCAGCACCCCTCCGGATCTGGGCGGGAGCTCCTACAATGAGCAGTTCTTC. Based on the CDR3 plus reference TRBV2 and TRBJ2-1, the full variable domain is EPEVTQTPSHQVTQMGQEVILRCVPISNHLYFYWYRQILGQKVEFLVSFYNNEISEKSEIFDDQFSVERPDGSNFTLKIRSTKLEDSAMYFCASTPPDLGGSSYNEQFFGPGTRLTVL.

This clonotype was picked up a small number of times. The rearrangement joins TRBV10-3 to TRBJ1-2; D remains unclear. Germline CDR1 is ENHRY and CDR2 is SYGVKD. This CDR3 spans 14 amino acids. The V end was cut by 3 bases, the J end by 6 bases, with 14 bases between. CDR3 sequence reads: CAISDPATLHGYTF. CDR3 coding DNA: TGTGCCATCAGTGACCCCGCCACTTTGCATGGCTACACCTTC.

The CDR3 here is CASSPPGLAGESYEQYF. The CDR3 nucleotides read TGTGCCAGCTCACCACCCGGGTTAGCGGGAGAGTCGTACGAGCAGTACTTC. This chain links TRBV18 with TRBJ2-7, with TRBD2 identical over 9 bases. After removal of 0 bases from V and 4 bases from J, the junction contained 10 bases not matched to a gene. Germline V gives CDR1 KGHSH, CDR2 LQKENI. This CDR3 has 17 residues. The whole variable domain, remainder taken from reference TRBV18 and TRBJ2-7, is NAGVMQNPRHLVRRRGQEARLRCSPMKGHSHVYWYRQLPEEGLKFMVYLQKENIIDESGMPKERFSAEFPKEGPSILRIQQVVRGDSAAYFCASSPPGLAGESYEQYFGPGTRLTVT.